The 5 T cell receptor beta chains below all came from one sample that was sequenced in a study of regulatory T cells in long-lasting Graves disease. Investigators prepared the TCR beta libraries by applying iRepertoire HTBI primers and Arm-PCR of CDR3 regions. From the multiplex PCR reads, TCRdb called clonotypes with MiXCR, one entry per CDR3 protein. The table includes under 500,000 distinct CDR3 sequences, around 15% detected once. Time point given: newly diagnosed GD, antithyroid drugs for less than 3 months. RNA from PBMCs was the source of the TCR library. The sample was also linked to a second study, of T cells in Graves' hyperthyroidism and ophthalmopathy.

The source was peripheral blood mononuclear cells (PBMCs), collected at new diagnosis, from a patient treated with antithyroid drugs. These receptors were obtained from a woman in her 30s with Graves disease.

The V gene is TRBV24-1, the J gene TRBJ2-7; a possible D gene is TRBD1 (6 bases). This CDR3 is built from 14 residues. The V end lost 4 bases, the J end lost 3 bases, and 12 bases lay between the germline ends. Germline CDR1 KGHDR, CDR2 SFDVKD. As DNA, the CDR3 is TGTGCCACCAGTGAGACAGGATACCACTACGAGCAGTACTTC. Translating it yields CATSETGYHYEQYF.

V is TRBV6-2 or TRBV6-3 and J is TRBJ2-4, with TRBD1 identical over 11 bases. Per the germline V gene, CDR1 is MNHEY and CDR2 is SVGEGT. The V gene end was trimmed by 8 bases and the J gene end by 9 bases; junction bases not matched to a gene: 9. This CDR3 has 14 residues. CDR3 bases: TGTGCCAGCTCAATCCGGGACAGGGGGGTCATTCAGTACTTC. Translating it yields CASSIRDRGVIQYF.

This clonotype was recorded at least ten times. The J gene is TRBJ2-1, the V gene TRBV24-1; 7 bases map to TRBD1. With 4 bases clipped from V and 5 bases from J, the junction kept 4 bases outside the gene matches. From germline, CDR1 is KGHDR and CDR2 SFDVKD. This CDR3 is built from 14 residues. CDR3 protein: CATSDSTGNNEQFF. As DNA, the CDR3 is TGTGCCACCAGTGACTCGACAGGGAACAATGAGCAGTTCTTC.

In DNA form, the CDR3 reads TGTGCCAGCAGCTTTGGGGGCGCAGCCGAGACCCAGTACTTC. Protein product: CASSFGGAAETQYF. The gene calls are TRBV7-3 and TRBJ2-5; possibly TRBD1 for D (6 bases). V lost 3 bases and J lost 5, with 13 bases in between. Germline V CDR1 and CDR2: SGHTA, FQGTGA. CDR3 length: 14 residues.

This clonotype was counted many times. The rearrangement links TRBV4-3 to TRBJ2-7; the match to TRBD2 covers 7 bases. The germline V gene encodes CDR1 LGHNA and CDR2 YSLEER. V was pared by 4 bases and J by 3 bases, with 6 bases of the junction left unmatched. The CDR3 has 14 residues. The CDR3 DNA sequence: TGCGCCAGCAGCCCCCAGCTAGCGGACTACGAGCAGTACTTC. It translates to CASSPQLADYEQYF.